These 21 T cell receptor beta chains were sequenced from one sample in a study of blood T cells in healthy people across ages. A second PCR, run for about 6 to 11 cycles, used a sample-barcoded 5' primer plus a J-beta primer mix. TCRdb analysed the 5' RACE reads with MiXCR anew, one entry per CDR3 protein. The sample records about 780,000 distinct CDR3 sequences, roughly 24% being singletons. A further study also used this sample, focusing on T cells of mothers and their children.

The sequencing sample was made of blood. These receptors were taken from a boy between 10 and 17 years old in good health.

This clonotype was seen only a few times. The chain carries TRBV7-9 and TRBJ2-1; D call uncertain. There are 13 residues in the CDR3. Germline CDR1 and CDR2: SEHNR and FQNEAQ (reference sequence). V lost 6 bases and J lost 8, with 14 bases in between. The CDR3 DNA follows: TGTGCCAGCAGTCTAAGCCCAGGTCATGAGCAGTTCTTC. It is translated as CASSLSPGHEQFF.

The V gene is TRBV12-3 or TRBV12-4, the J gene TRBJ1-5, with D perhaps matching TRBD1 (6 bases). The CDR3 extends over 18 amino acids. With 3 bases removed from V and 1 base from J, the gap between germline ends came to 19 bases. This CDR3 is CASSFYPQGSKSNQPQHF. The CDR3, as DNA: TGTGCCAGCAGTTTTTACCCACAGGGCTCAAAGAGCAATCAGCCCCAGCATTTT.

The genes are TRBV5-5 and TRBJ2-3; no reliable D call. V was cut by 1 base and J by 2 bases, with 14 bases left in between. The CDR3 loop spans 16 amino acids. CDR1 SGHKS and CDR2 YYEKEE come from the germline V gene (reference sequence). The CDR3 loop is CASSLRSGELTDTQYF. DNA for the CDR3: TGTGCCAGCAGCTTGAGGTCAGGAGAACTCACAGATACGCAGTATTTT. Drawing the rest from reference TRBV5-5 and TRBJ2-3, the complete variable domain is DAGVTQSPTHLIKTRGQQVTLRCSPISGHKSVSWYQQVLGQGPQFIFQYYEKEERGRGNFPDRFSARQFPNYSSELNVNALLLGDSALYLCASSLRSGELTDTQYFGPGTRLTVL.

The rearrangement links TRBV2 to TRBJ1-4; 9 nucleotides align to TRBD1. Germline V gene data show CDR1 as SNHLY and CDR2 as FYNNEI. V lost 6 bases, J lost 5 bases, and 10 bases stayed unmatched. The CDR3 runs to 16 residues. CDR3 region: CASSNIWTGENEKLFF. The CDR3 DNA follows: TGTGCCAGCAGCAACATATGGACAGGGGAAAATGAAAAACTGTTTTTT.

The chain links TRBV5-1 to TRBJ2-5; 8 positions agree with TRBD2. V was clipped by 4 bases and J by 0 bases; unmatched bases: 5. Germline CDR1 SGHRS, CDR2 YFSETQ. The CDR3 extends over 15 amino acids. Written as DNA, the CDR3 is TGCGCCAGCAGCGTTCGACTAGCGTACCAAGAGACCCAGTACTTC. Translated: CASSVRLAYQETQYF.

V and J are TRBV4-2 and TRBJ1-2, with D possibly being TRBD1 (5 bases). Per germline, CDR1 LGHNA and CDR2 YNFKEQ. There are 14 residues in the CDR3. Trimming left V 0 bases short and J 4 bases short, with 9 bases between. As DNA, the CDR3 is TGTGCCAGCAGCCAAGATCGGGGCGGCTATGGCTACACCTTC. Protein product: CASSQDRGGYGYTF.

The V gene is TRBV5-1, the J gene TRBJ2-5; no reliable D call. CDR3 length: 15 residues. Germline CDR1 SGHRS, CDR2 YFSETQ. Trimming cost V 5 bases and J 1 base, with 15 bases left between them. CDR3 sequence: CASSPLSLPQETQYF. The CDR3 DNA follows: TGCGCCAGCAGTCCCCTGTCACTCCCCCAAGAGACCCAGTACTTC.

J is TRBJ2-5 and V is TRBV20-1; D is uncertain. Trimming removed 8 bases from V and 5 bases from J, with 15 bases in between. Germline V gene sequence: CDR1 DFQATT, CDR2 SNEGSKA (reference sequence). The CDR3 extends over 12 amino acids. The CDR3 DNA follows: TGCAGTTTCCTGTTAAACGAGGAGACCCAGTACTTC. Translated, it gives CSFLLNEETQYF.

This clonotype showed up just a few times. This chain links TRBV6-2 or TRBV6-3 with TRBJ2-4; TRBD1 agrees at 8 bases. J was trimmed by 0 bases and V by 5 bases; bases with no gene match: 6. Germline V gene lookup returns CDR1 MNHEY and CDR2 SVGEGT. CDR3 length equals 16 residues. This CDR3 is CASSQTGGRAKNIQYF. The CDR3 DNA reads as TGTGCCAGCAGTCAAACAGGGGGAAGAGCCAAAAACATTCAGTACTTC.

The chain carries TRBV4-2 and TRBJ2-3; tentative D call: TRBD2 (6 bases). This CDR3 has 14 amino acids. CDR1 and CDR2 (germline): LGHNA, YNFKEQ. Trimming removed 1 base from V and 7 bases from J, with 12 bases in between. CDR3 DNA sequence: TGTGCCAGCAGCCAAGCGTCCGGGGACTATACGCAGTATTTT. It is translated as CASSQASGDYTQYF.

This clonotype was observed once. The genes are TRBV12-3 or TRBV12-4 and TRBJ1-5; no definite D call. Trimming cost V 7 bases and J 5 bases, with 15 bases left between them. This CDR3 spans 14 amino acids. The CDR3 sequence is CASTQSWGYQPQHF. The CDR3 DNA is TGTGCCAGCACCCAAAGTTGGGGTTATCAGCCCCAGCATTTT.

V gene TRBV11-2 combines with J gene TRBJ2-2, with D possibly being TRBD1 (6 bases). The V end was cut by 4 bases, the J end by 8 bases, with 20 bases between. The CDR3 totals 16 residues. Germline lookup yields CDR1 SGHAT and CDR2 FQNNGV. In DNA, the CDR3 is TGTGCCAGCAGCTCCTGGCGTGGACAGTCCGGAGGGGAGCTGTTTTTT. It encodes CASSSWRGQSGGELFF.

This chain uses TRBV28 with TRBJ1-2; 8 bases map to TRBD1. The CDR3 contains 17 residues. V was pared by 3 bases and J by 5 bases, with 14 bases of the junction left unmatched. Germline V gene data show CDR1 as MDHEN and CDR2 as SYDVKM. Here the CDR3 DNA reads TGTGCCAGCAGTTTCTGGGCCGCAGGGGGCCTTGGATATGGCTACACCTTC. This encodes CASSFWAAGGLGYGYTF.

There are a few counts of this clonotype. The CDR3 DNA reads TGTGCCAGCATGGGGTATACGCAGTATTTT. Protein product: CASMGYTQYF. The V gene is TRBV28, the J gene TRBJ2-3; D is unresolved. V shed 7 bases and J shed 7 bases, with 6 bases lying between them. Germline loops: CDR1 MDHEN, CDR2 SYDVKM. The CDR3 sequence is 10 residues long.

The sample holds a few counts of this clonotype. The CDR3: CASSETGTGGGYTF. The CDR3 DNA reads as TGTGCCAGCAGTGAAACCGGGACAGGGGGCGGCTACACCTTC. V is TRBV25-1 and J is TRBJ1-2; 12 nucleotides align to TRBD1. CDR3 length: 14 amino acids. The germline V gene encodes CDR1 MGHDK and CDR2 SYGVNS. Trimming removed 2 bases from V and 8 bases from J; junction bases left unmatched: 3.

This rearrangement joins TRBV29-1 to TRBJ1-2, with 9 bases matching TRBD1. Germline V lookup: CDR1 SQVTM, CDR2 ANQGSEA. V gave up 0 bases and J gave up 8 bases; unmatched junction bases: 7. This CDR3 has 14 residues. The CDR3 sequence is CSVEDQQGAGGYTF. The CDR3 DNA reads as TGCAGCGTTGAAGATCAACAGGGGGCGGGCGGCTACACCTTC.

This chain joins TRBV18 and TRBJ1-1, with D perhaps TRBD1 (6 bases). Germline V gene sequence: CDR1 KGHSH, CDR2 LQKENI. The length of the CDR3 is 15 residues. With 3 bases removed from V and 3 bases from J, the gap between germline ends came to 14 bases. In DNA, the CDR3 is TGTGCCAGCTCACCTACAGGGAGGGGTGACACTGAAGCTTTCTTT. Translation: CASSPTGRGDTEAFF.

This clonotype occurred a few times. The V call is TRBV30, the J call TRBJ1-2, with a tentative D call TRBD1 (5 bases). CDR3 length equals 15 residues. Germline V gives CDR1 GTSNPN, CDR2 SVGIG (reference sequence). V was trimmed by 2 bases and J by 6 bases, leaving 19 bases between them. As DNA, the CDR3 is TGTGCCTGGAGTCCGAGGCGGGACTCGGGCAATGGCTACACCTTC. Translating it yields CAWSPRRDSGNGYTF.

The rearrangement links TRBV6-5 to TRBJ2-2; maybe TRBD2 (5 bases). V shed 4 bases and J shed 7 bases, with 10 bases lying between them. The CDR3 covers 13 residues. CDR1 is MNHEY, CDR2 SVGAGI, per germline. The CDR3 DNA reads as TGTGCCAGCAGTTTGGGGAGTTTCGGGGAGCTGTTTTTT. Its translation: CASSLGSFGELFF.

The gene calls are TRBV6-6 and TRBJ1-2; D call uncertain. The CDR3 has 12 residues. CDR1 and CDR2 (germline): MNHNY, SVGAGI (reference sequence). The V end was cut by 6 bases, the J end by 3 bases, with 8 bases between. CDR3 protein: CASSSEDYGYTF. CDR3 nucleotides: TGTGCCAGCAGCAGCGAGGACTATGGCTACACCTTC.

The chain uses TRBV2 and TRBJ2-4, with 8 bases lining up with TRBD1. The CDR3 covers 14 residues. The J segment lost 7 bases and the V segment lost 4 bases, leaving 6 bases of the junction unmatched. In germline, CDR1 is SNHLY, CDR2 FYNNEI. Here the CDR3 reads CASSGTGPVNIQYF. In DNA, the CDR3 is TGTGCCAGCAGTGGGACAGGGCCTGTCAACATTCAGTACTTC.